These 20 T cell receptor beta chains were sequenced from one sample in a study of response to subunit inactivated influenza vaccine. MiXCR, applied by TCRdb to the RT-PCR reads, yields one record per CDR3 protein. Seen here are 500,000 to 550,000 distinct CDR3 sequences, 7.5% to 8.5% observed once, and the top ten hold roughly 13%. The sample in question was PBMCs from blood, obtained less than 30 months after vaccination. The source of these receptors is a man aged 50-75 years who received an inactivated influenza vaccine.

This chain uses TRBV10-2 with TRBJ1-6; tentative D call: TRBD1 (6 bases). This CDR3 is 18 amino acids long. Per germline, CDR1 WSHSY and CDR2 SAAADI. The V end lost 2 bases, the J end lost 1 base, and 15 bases lay between the germline ends. DNA for the CDR3: TGCGCCAGCAGTGAGGCACAGCGAACAGGGTCCTATAATTCACCCCTCCACTTT. It yields the protein CASSEAQRTGSYNSPLHF.

This clonotype was seen ten or more times. V usage is TRBV30 and J usage is TRBJ2-1, with D uncertain. V dropped 3 bases and J dropped 7 bases, with 10 bases sitting between them. Germline lookup yields CDR1 GTSNPN and CDR2 SVGIG (reference sequence). There are 12 residues in the CDR3. In nucleotides, the CDR3 is TGTGCCTGGAGAGGCTTTGTTAATGAGCAGTTCTTC. Residues: CAWRGFVNEQFF. The entire variable domain, with the rest obtained from reference TRBV30 and TRBJ2-1, is as follows: SQTIHQWPATLVQPVGSPLSLECTVEGTSNPNLYWYRQAAGRGLQLLFYSVGIGQISSEVPQNLSASRPQDRQFILSSKKLLLSDSGFYLCAWRGFVNEQFFGPGTRLTVL.

This clonotype was seen a handful of times. This rearrangement joins TRBV25-1 to TRBJ2-5; possibly TRBD2 for D (6 bases). Germline assignment: CDR1 MGHDK and CDR2 SYGVNS. The CDR3 has 15 residues. Trimming took off 7 bases at V and 5 bases at J, with 20 bases between the two ends. CDR3 loop: CASISGWGVGETQYF. DNA of the CDR3: TGTGCCAGCATTTCTGGATGGGGGGTAGGGGAGACCCAGTACTTC.

The J gene is TRBJ2-4, the V gene TRBV28; D gene unclear. The CDR3 is 13 residues long. The V end lost 7 bases, the J end lost 0 bases, and 7 bases lay between the germline ends. Germline V gene sequence: CDR1 MDHEN, CDR2 SYDVKM. The CDR3 sequence: CASKEIAKNIQYF. For the CDR3, the DNA is TGTGCCAGCAAGGAAATAGCCAAAAACATTCAGTACTTC. Variable domain in full (rest from reference TRBV28 and TRBJ2-4): DVKVTQSSRYLVKRTGEKVFLECVQDMDHENMFWYRQDPGLGLRLIYFSYDVKMKEKGDIPEGYSVSREKKERFSLILESASTNQTSMYLCASKEIAKNIQYFGAGTRLSVL.

This chain connects TRBV7-9 to TRBJ2-5; D not resolved. This CDR3 has 15 residues. Trimming shortened V by 6 bases and J by 4 bases, and 18 bases separated the two germline ends. CDR1 SEHNR and CDR2 FQNEAQ come from the germline V gene (reference sequence). The CDR3 nucleotides read TGTGCCAGCAGTCTTAGACTTGAGTCGGCAGAGACCCAGTACTTC. Translating gives CASSLRLESAETQYF.

This sequence joins TRBV15 and TRBJ2-3; TRBD2 might be the D (5 bases). CDR1 is LNHNV, CDR2 YYDKDF, per germline (reference sequence). This CDR3 comprises 13 residues. With 0 bases removed from V and 6 bases from J, the gap between germline ends came to 7 bases. The CDR3 DNA follows: TGTGCCACCAGCAGAGACCCGGGGGATACGCAGTATTTT. It specifies CATSRDPGDTQYF.

The CDR3 region is CASSLEVNPGADTQYF. The CDR3 DNA reads as TGCGCCAGCAGCTTGGAGGTAAACCCTGGGGCAGATACGCAGTATTTT. This chain connects TRBV5-1 to TRBJ2-3; D is unresolved. Germline values: CDR1 SGHRS, CDR2 YFSETQ. The CDR3 runs to 16 residues. With 0 bases removed from V and 4 bases from J, the gap between germline ends came to 15 bases.

The chain has TRBV6-1 and TRBJ1-5; TRBD1 is a possible D gene (5 bases). Trimming stripped 6 bases from V and 6 bases from J, with 15 bases between. Germline V gene lookup returns CDR1 MNHNS and CDR2 SASEGT. The CDR3 spans 14 residues. The CDR3 bases are TGTGCCAGCAGGGAGGGGACTGTAGGTCAGCCCCAGCATTTT. Protein product: CASREGTVGQPQHF.

The chain has TRBV20-1 and TRBJ2-1, with TRBD2 identical over 10 bases. This CDR3 is built from 16 residues. V trimming: 5 bases; J trimming: 8 bases; junction bases outside the gene matches: 15. Germline-derived CDR1 and CDR2 are DFQATT and SNEGSKA (reference sequence). The CDR3 nucleotides are TGCAGTGCTCTCTCGGCTAGCGGGGGTTTAGGGGATGAGCAGTTCTTC. Its protein product is CSALSASGGLGDEQFF.

This clonotype occurred a few times. The chain links TRBV20-1 to TRBJ1-2; D not certain. CDR3 length equals 14 residues. Germline V gene lookup returns CDR1 DFQATT and CDR2 SNEGSKA (reference sequence). V dropped 5 bases and J dropped 8 bases, with 21 bases sitting between them. CDR3 protein: CSAVNGPADEGYTF. CDR3 nucleotide sequence: TGCAGTGCTGTAAACGGACCGGCGGACGAGGGCTACACCTTC.

This clonotype was counted ten times or more. This chain joins TRBV29-1 and TRBJ1-2; D gene uncertain. Looked up from germline, CDR1 is SQVTM and CDR2 is ANQGSEA. CDR3 length equals 13 residues. The V gene lost 3 bases and the J gene lost 2 bases, with 10 bases spanning the gap. The CDR3 protein is CSVDARVNYGYTF. DNA for the CDR3: TGCAGCGTTGATGCGCGGGTCAACTATGGCTACACCTTC.

The rearrangement joins TRBV12-3 or TRBV12-4 to TRBJ1-5, with D perhaps matching TRBD1 (5 bases). This CDR3 has 15 residues. Trimming removed 5 bases from V and 3 bases from J, with 14 bases in between. CDR3 bases: TGTGCCAGCAGTAAGAACCAGGGATCCAATCAGCCCCAGCATTTT. Amino acid sequence: CASSKNQGSNQPQHF.

This clonotype has only a few counts. For the CDR3, the DNA is TGTGCCATCAGTGAAGACAGGGTGAACACCGGGGAGCTGTTTTTT. It specifies CAISEDRVNTGELFF. This chain uses TRBV10-3 with TRBJ2-2; 7 nucleotides align to TRBD1. This CDR3 has 15 residues. Trimming cost V 3 bases and J 1 base; bases outside gene matches: 2. Germline assignment: CDR1 ENHRY and CDR2 SYGVKD.

The chain recombines TRBV5-5 with TRBJ2-7; perhaps D is TRBD1 or TRBD2 (5 bases each). Germline V gene data show CDR1 as SGHKS and CDR2 as YYEKEE (reference sequence). The CDR3 extends over 15 amino acids. The V end was cut by 2 bases, the J end by 2 bases, with 14 bases between. CDR3 nucleotides: TGTGCCAGCAGCTTCCGCCTGGGGGAGACCTACGAGCAGTACTTC. This codes for CASSFRLGETYEQYF.

The chain employs TRBV20-1 and TRBJ2-3; D tentatively reads TRBD1 or TRBD2 (5 bases each). The CDR3 extends over 16 amino acids. In germline, CDR1 is DFQATT, CDR2 SNEGSKA (reference sequence). V lost 1 base and J 0 bases, leaving 14 bases between the germline ends. The CDR3 loop reads CSARGRRWGSTDTQYF. In nucleotides, the CDR3 is TGCAGTGCTAGAGGACGCCGGTGGGGGAGCACAGATACGCAGTATTTT.

This clonotype was seen ten or more times. The chain recombines TRBV18 with TRBJ1-4; no reliable D call. The CDR3 spans 15 residues. Trimming took off 3 bases at V and 0 bases at J, with 8 bases between the two ends. Per the germline V gene, CDR1 is KGHSH and CDR2 is LQKENI. In DNA form, the CDR3 reads TGTGCCAGCTCACCTAACATTGCAACTAATGAAAAACTGTTTTTT. As protein: CASSPNIATNEKLFF.

CDR3 sequence reads: CASSLLGLAGANEQYF. As DNA, the CDR3 is TGTGCCAGCAGTCTATTGGGACTAGCGGGAGCGAACGAGCAGTACTTC. The chain has TRBV12-3 or TRBV12-4 and TRBJ2-7, with 14 bases lining up with TRBD2. After removal of 5 bases from V and 5 bases from J, the junction contained 8 bases not matched to a gene. This CDR3 has 16 residues.

V usage is TRBV14 and J usage is TRBJ1-1, with 9 nucleotides matching TRBD1. CDR1 is SGHDN and CDR2 is FVKESK in the germline V gene. The length of the CDR3 is 14 residues. With 4 bases clipped from V and 10 bases from J, the junction kept 10 bases outside the gene matches. CDR3 residues: CASSRVRTGAGAFF. The CDR3 coding sequence is TGTGCCAGCAGCCGCGTCCGGACAGGGGCCGGAGCTTTCTTT.

A few counts support this clonotype. V and J are TRBV12-3 or TRBV12-4 and TRBJ2-1; perhaps TRBD2 as D (6 bases). The CDR3 extends over 14 amino acids. With 4 bases removed from V and 8 bases from J, the gap between germline ends came to 15 bases. The DNA of the CDR3 is TGTGCCAGCAGTTATTTGCGGGGAGGCCATGAGCAGTTCTTC. It yields the protein CASSYLRGGHEQFF.

In this sample, this clonotype turned up a few times. The V and J genes are TRBV6-2 or TRBV6-3 and TRBJ2-7; possible D gene TRBD2, 6 bases. V was clipped by 10 bases and J by 0 bases, with 19 bases between them. The CDR3 is made up of 15 amino acids. Germline CDR1 is MNHEY and CDR2 is SVGEGT. The CDR3 DNA reads as TGTGCCACCTACGGGGGTCAGACTTTCTCCTACGAGCAGTACTTC. Amino acid sequence: CATYGGQTFSYEQYF.